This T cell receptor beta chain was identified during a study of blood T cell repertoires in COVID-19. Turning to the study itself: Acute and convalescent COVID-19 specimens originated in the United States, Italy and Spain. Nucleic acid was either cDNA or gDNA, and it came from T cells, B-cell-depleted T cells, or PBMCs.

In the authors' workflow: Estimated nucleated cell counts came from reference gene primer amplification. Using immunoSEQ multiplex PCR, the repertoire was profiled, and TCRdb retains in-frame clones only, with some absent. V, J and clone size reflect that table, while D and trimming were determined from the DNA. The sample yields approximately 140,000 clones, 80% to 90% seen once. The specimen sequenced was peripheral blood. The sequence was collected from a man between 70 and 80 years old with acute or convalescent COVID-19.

In DNA form, the CDR3 reads TGTGCCAGCAGCCCGCAGGGAGGGGGGGAAAAACTGTTTTTT. Translation gives CASSPQGGGEKLFF. The rearrangement links TRBV3-1 (or the pseudogene TRBV3-2) to TRBJ1-4; maybe TRBD1 (6 bases). V was cut by 4 bases and J by 8 bases, with 14 bases left in between. The CDR3 covers 14 residues. Germline V gene lookup returns CDR1 LGHDT and CDR2 YNNKEL (reference sequence).